The 23 T cell receptor beta chains below were found in one sample sequenced in a study of identical twins (TCRdb year 2016). Receptor libraries were prepared by 5' RACE. Data came from an Illumina HiSeq 2000. TCRdb redid the processing of the public reads, applying fastp at Q25 and MiXCR, and retained in-frame beta chains. Every distinct CDR3 protein forms one entry, paired with its most common genes and DNA. This sample holds a few hundred thousand distinct CDR3 sequences; 9% to 10% were observed only once. Around 8.6% of the sample lies in the top ten. Material for sequencing was naive T cells sorted from blood. Reading the label with the study, this specimen's cell subset or site is: cells isolated with a human naive T-cell isolation kit. These receptors were obtained from a woman aged 45-60 years in good health.

This chain joins TRBV9 and TRBJ2-1, with D maybe TRBD2 (6 bases). CDR3 length equals 13 residues. Germline-derived CDR1 and CDR2 are SGDLS and YYNGEE. V was pared by 6 bases and J by 2 bases, with 9 bases between. CDR3 sequence: CASTSEPYNEQFF. In DNA form, the CDR3 reads TGTGCCAGCACTAGCGAACCCTACAATGAGCAGTTCTTC. Drawing the rest from reference TRBV9 and TRBJ2-1, the complete variable domain is DSGVTQTPKHLITATGQRVTLRCSPRSGDLSVYWYQQSLDQGLQFLIQYYNGEERAKGNILERFSAQQFPDLHSELNLSSLELGDSALYFCASTSEPYNEQFFGPGTRLTVL.

J is TRBJ2-6 and V is TRBV7-8, with 8 bases aligning to TRBD1. In germline, CDR1 is SGHVS, CDR2 FQNEAQ. The trim removed 5 bases at V and 0 bases at J, leaving 9 bases unmatched. CDR3 length: 18 amino acids. CDR3 protein: CASSRKGQVISGANVLTF. The CDR3, as DNA: TGTGCCAGCAGCAGAAAGGGACAGGTGATCTCTGGGGCCAACGTCCTGACTTTC.

The chain carries TRBV18 and TRBJ2-6; 8 bases fit TRBD1. Germline CDR1 and CDR2: KGHSH and LQKENI. The CDR3 spans 15 residues. Losses at the gene ends were 4 bases for V and 2 bases for J; bases not matched to a gene: 1. The CDR3 DNA follows: TGTGCCAGCTCACGACAGGGGCCTGGGGCCAACGTCCTGACTTTC. Translating it yields CASSRQGPGANVLTF.

This clonotype was seen many times. The chain is built from TRBV12-3 or TRBV12-4 and TRBJ2-2; D might be TRBD2 (6 bases). With 6 bases removed from V and 3 bases from J, the gap between germline ends came to 14 bases. The CDR3 sequence is 15 residues long. The CDR3 DNA reads as TGTGCCAGCAGCCCAGGGACTCCATACACCGGGGAGCTGTTTTTT. Its translation: CASSPGTPYTGELFF.

The gene calls are TRBV12-3 or TRBV12-4 and TRBJ2-7, with 9 nucleotides matching TRBD1. The CDR3 extends over 14 amino acids. V trimming: 6 bases; J trimming: 6 bases; junction bases outside the gene matches: 9. The CDR3 DNA follows: TGTGCCAGCAGAGAGGGACAGGGTAGTCTCGAGCAGTACTTC. It is translated as CASREGQGSLEQYF.

This clonotype was seen ten or more times. The chain recombines TRBV20-1 with TRBJ2-7; 9 bases are a match to TRBD1. The V gene end was trimmed by 5 bases and the J gene end by 3 bases; junction bases not matched to a gene: 5. CDR3 length equals 13 residues. CDR1 and CDR2 from the germline V gene are DFQATT and SNEGSKA (reference sequence). CDR3 sequence (DNA): TGCAGTGCTGAACAGGGGGCGAACTACGAGCAGTACTTC. The encoded protein is CSAEQGANYEQYF.

This clonotype came up many times. The chain couples TRBV11-2 to TRBJ2-7; tentative D call: TRBD1 (6 bases). Per germline, CDR1 SGHAT and CDR2 FQNNGV. With 3 bases removed from V and 5 bases from J, the gap between germline ends came to 8 bases. The CDR3 sequence is 12 residues long. CDR3: CASSFGTHEQYV. The CDR3 region has the DNA TGTGCCAGCAGCTTCGGGACACACGAGCAGTACGTC.

The sample holds many counts of this clonotype. The rearrangement joins TRBV5-4 to TRBJ2-1, with 7 bases matching TRBD2. J lost 7 bases, V lost 4 bases, and 11 bases had no gene match. Germline V CDR1 and CDR2: SGHNT, YYREEE (reference sequence). The CDR3 loop spans 15 amino acids. The CDR3 DNA reads TGTGCCAGCAGCGAAGCGGGACTGGGGAGGAATGAGCAGTTCTTC. Residues: CASSEAGLGRNEQFF.

This sequence joins TRBV14 and TRBJ2-5; D is undetermined. Trimming took off 2 bases at V and 0 bases at J, with 13 bases between the two ends. The CDR3 spans 16 residues. Germline CDR1 and CDR2: SGHDN and FVKESK. The CDR3 bases are TGTGCCAGCAGCCAAAGATGGCCCCCGTACCAAGAGACCCAGTACTTC. It is translated as CASSQRWPPYQETQYF.

This clonotype was seen a few times. J is TRBJ1-1 and V is TRBV29-1; no definite D call. CDR1 is SQVTM, CDR2 ANQGSEA, per germline. This CDR3 region has 13 residues. Trimming cost V 7 bases and J 4 bases, with 16 bases left between them. This CDR3 is CSGLHTVATEAFF. For the CDR3, the DNA is TGCAGCGGACTACATACAGTGGCCACTGAAGCTTTCTTT.

This clonotype appeared many times. The chain links TRBV5-1 to TRBJ2-1; TRBD1 agrees at 9 bases. V gave up 7 bases and J gave up 3 bases; unmatched junction bases: 8. The CDR3 extends over 15 amino acids. CDR1 and CDR2 from the germline V gene are SGHRS and YFSETQ. As DNA, the CDR3 is TGCGCCAGCCGCGCTACAGGGGGCGTCTACAATGAGCAGTTCTTC. Protein sequence: CASRATGGVYNEQFF. The full variable domain, in which reference TRBV5-1 and TRBJ2-1 provide the parts outside the CDR3, is KAGVTQTPRYLIKTRGQQVTLSCSPISGHRSVSWYQQTPGQGLQFLFEYFSETQRNKGNFPGRFSGRQFSNSRSEMNVSTLELGDSALYLCASRATGGVYNEQFFGPGTRLTVL.

The chain combines TRBV12-3 or TRBV12-4 with TRBJ2-5, with D possibly being TRBD2 (5 bases). V lost 3 bases, J lost 6 bases, and 17 bases lay in between. This CDR3 has 15 amino acids. The CDR3 nucleotides read TGTGCCAGCAGTTTTGAGGGAGCCTTGGAAAAGACCCAGTACTTC. Its protein product is CASSFEGALEKTQYF.

This clonotype was found a few times. The V gene is TRBV14, the J gene TRBJ2-2; no clear D gene. This CDR3 has 14 amino acids. Between the trimmed V and J ends, which lost 0 bases and 6 bases, there was a span of 8 bases. Germline V gene lookup returns CDR1 SGHDN and CDR2 FVKESK. CDR3: CASSQDSPPGELFF. CDR3 sequence (DNA): TGTGCCAGCAGCCAAGACAGCCCGCCCGGGGAGCTGTTTTTT.

This sequence joins TRBV5-1 and TRBJ2-2, with 10 bases identical to TRBD1. Germline lookup yields CDR1 SGHRS and CDR2 YFSETQ. The junction had 2 bases not matched to a gene; V was cut back by 0 bases and J by 6 bases. The length of the CDR3 is 15 residues. CDR3 region: CASSLVGTGAGELFF. The CDR3 DNA reads TGCGCCAGCAGCTTGGTGGGGACAGGGGCCGGGGAGCTGTTTTTT.

This clonotype has more than one count but fewer than ten. The V gene is TRBV18, the J gene TRBJ1-1; 7 nucleotides agree with TRBD1. Germline lookup yields CDR1 KGHSH and CDR2 LQKENI. There are 16 residues in the CDR3. J gave up 2 bases and V 3 bases, and 9 bases lay outside the gene matches. This CDR3 is CASSPSPTGRNTEAFF. CDR3 sequence (DNA): TGTGCCAGCTCACCTTCCCCGACAGGGCGTAACACTGAAGCTTTCTTT.

This clonotype was found many times. J is TRBJ2-5 and V is TRBV12-3 or TRBV12-4; D call uncertain. This CDR3 comprises 12 residues. Trimming took off 7 bases at V and 4 bases at J, with 10 bases between the two ends. The CDR3: CASTPAPETQYF. CDR3 sequence (DNA): TGTGCCAGCACCCCGGCCCCAGAGACCCAGTACTTC.

This clonotype was seen a handful of times. The V gene is TRBV20-1, the J gene TRBJ2-7; D may correspond to TRBD1 or TRBD2 (5 bases each). In germline, CDR1 is DFQATT, CDR2 SNEGSKA (reference sequence). The V gene lost 0 bases and the J gene lost 3 bases, with 15 bases spanning the gap. The CDR3 is 15 residues long. The DNA for the CDR3 is TGCAGTGCTAGAGATCGAGGGGAGAGCGGCTACGAGCAGTACTTC. Translating it yields CSARDRGESGYEQYF.

The CDR3 nucleotides read TGCGCCAGCAGCCAAGTCCCGGGACTAGCGGGAGGAAACACCGGGGAGCTGTTTTTT. Its translation: CASSQVPGLAGGNTGELFF. The genes are TRBV4-1 and TRBJ2-2; TRBD2 matches 15 bases. V lost 1 base to trimming and J lost 2 bases; unmatched junction nucleotides: 5. Germline V CDR1 and CDR2: MGHRA, YSYEKL. The CDR3 sequence is 19 residues long.

The sample holds many counts of this clonotype. The gene calls are TRBV7-9 and TRBJ2-5, with D possibly being TRBD1 (5 bases). The germline gives CDR1 SEHNR, CDR2 FQNEAQ (reference sequence). V lost 5 bases to trimming and J lost 4 bases, with 14 bases between them. The CDR3 runs to 14 residues. CDR3 nucleotides: TGTGCCAGCAGCCCCAGGGATTTAGGAGAGACCCAGTACTTC. Translating it yields CASSPRDLGETQYF.

The chain links TRBV20-1 to TRBJ2-7, with D possibly being TRBD2 (6 bases). CDR1 and CDR2 from the germline V gene are DFQATT and SNEGSKA (reference sequence). There are 14 residues in the CDR3. Between the trimmed V and J ends, which lost 7 bases and 1 base, there was a span of 17 bases. The DNA of the CDR3 is TGCAGTGTCAACTCCCGGGACTGGTCCTACGAGCAGTACTTC. Its translation: CSVNSRDWSYEQYF.

This clonotype occurred a few times. CDR3 DNA: TGTGCCAGCAGTCCCTACTTCGCGGGGAGCTCCTACAATGAGCAGTTCTTC. Its protein product is CASSPYFAGSSYNEQFF. The chain is built from TRBV27 and TRBJ2-1; a possible D gene is TRBD2 (6 bases). CDR3 length equals 17 residues. The germline V gene encodes CDR1 MNHEY and CDR2 SMNVEV (reference sequence). The V and J ends lost 5 bases and 0 bases respectively, with 17 bases between them.

V usage is TRBV7-9 and J usage is TRBJ2-6; 8 nucleotides line up with TRBD2. Per germline, CDR1 SEHNR and CDR2 FQNEAQ (reference sequence). The V gene end was trimmed by 5 bases and the J gene end by 1 base; junction bases not matched to a gene: 10. This CDR3 is 18 amino acids long. CDR3 region: CASSLRGSGNSGANVLTF. CDR3 coding DNA: TGTGCCAGCAGCCTCCGGGGTAGCGGGAATTCTGGGGCCAACGTCCTGACTTTC.

This clonotype was recorded at least ten times. This chain connects TRBV12-3 or TRBV12-4 to TRBJ2-3; 7 nucleotides align to TRBD2. The ends lost 2 bases at V and 2 bases at J; junction bases unmatched: 1. The CDR3 covers 14 residues. The CDR3 reads CASSLSGTTDTQYF. CDR3 bases: TGTGCCAGCAGTTTAAGCGGGACCACAGATACGCAGTATTTT.